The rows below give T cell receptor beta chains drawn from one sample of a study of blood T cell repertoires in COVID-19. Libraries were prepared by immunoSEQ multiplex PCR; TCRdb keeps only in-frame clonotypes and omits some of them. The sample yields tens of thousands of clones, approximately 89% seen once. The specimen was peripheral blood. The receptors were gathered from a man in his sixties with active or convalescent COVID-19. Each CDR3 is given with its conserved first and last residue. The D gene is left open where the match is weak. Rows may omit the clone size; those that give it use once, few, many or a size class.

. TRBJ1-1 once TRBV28 CASSPGTRGSTEAFF TGTGCCAGCAGTCCCGGGACAAGAGGAAGCACTGAAGCTTTCTTT
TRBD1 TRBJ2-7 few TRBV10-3 CAISESGRRTGGSEQYF TGTGCCATCAGTGAGTCTGGAAGAAGGACAGGGGGTTCCGAGCAGTACTTC
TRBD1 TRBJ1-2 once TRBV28 CASGTGGSYGYTF TGTGCCAGCGGAACAGGGGGCTCCTATGGCTACACCTTC
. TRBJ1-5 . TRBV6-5 CASSKGQDSNQPQHF TGTGCCAGCAGTAAGGGGCAGGATAGCAATCAGCCCCAGCATTTT
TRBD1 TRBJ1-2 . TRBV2 CASSGTGDTFDYGYTF TGTGCCAGCAGTGGGACAGGGGATACTTTCGACTATGGCTACACCTTC
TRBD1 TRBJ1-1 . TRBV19 CASSWDRVRTEAFF TGTGCCAGTAGTTGGGACAGGGTGAGGACTGAAGCTTTCTTT
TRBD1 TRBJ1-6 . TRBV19 CASSPYLRDRGSPLHF TGTGCCAGTAGTCCTTACCTCCGGGACAGGGGCTCACCCCTCCACTTT
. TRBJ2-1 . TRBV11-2 CASSLDAGAVRNEQFF TGTGCCAGCAGCTTAGATGCGGGGGCGGTTCGAAATGAGCAGTTCTTC
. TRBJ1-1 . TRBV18 CASSQNRVGTEAFF TGTGCCAGCTCACAGAACAGGGTGGGCACTGAAGCTTTCTTT
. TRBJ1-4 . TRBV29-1 CSVGDTGSNEKLFF TGCAGCGTTGGAGATACAGGGTCTAATGAAAAACTGTTTTTT
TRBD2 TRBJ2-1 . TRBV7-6 CASSFRTGGSYNEQFF TGTGCCAGCAGCTTTCGGACGGGGGGATCCTACAATGAGCAGTTCTTC
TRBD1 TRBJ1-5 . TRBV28 CASTIGGGQPQHF TGTGCCAGCACCATAGGGGGCGGTCAGCCCCAGCATTTT
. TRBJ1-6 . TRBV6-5 CASSLEGYNSPLHF TGTGCCAGCAGTCTCGAGGGTTATAATTCACCCCTCCACTTT
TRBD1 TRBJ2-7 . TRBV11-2 CASSLLRGRSSYEQYF TGTGCCAGCAGCCTTCTAAGGGGGCGAAGCTCCTACGAGCAGTACTTC
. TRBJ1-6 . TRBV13 CASSAGDRDNSPLHF TGTGCCAGCAGCGCGGGGGACCGAGATAATTCACCCCTCCACTTT
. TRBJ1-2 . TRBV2 CASREEQRNYGYTF TGTGCCAGCAGGGAGGAACAGAGGAACTATGGCTACACCTTC
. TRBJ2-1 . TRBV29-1 CSVGESNEQFF TGCAGCGTAGGGGAATCCAATGAGCAGTTCTTC
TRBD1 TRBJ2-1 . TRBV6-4 CASSRGQGLKGSSSYNEQFF TGTGCCAGCAGCAGAGGACAGGGTCTGAAGGGAAGTTCTTCCTACAATGAGCAGTTCTTC
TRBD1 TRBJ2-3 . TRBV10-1 CASSEDRGTSTDTQYF TGCGCCAGCAGTGAGGACAGGGGAACTAGCACAGATACGCAGTATTTT
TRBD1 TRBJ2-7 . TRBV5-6 CASSLDRGFEQYF TGTGCCAGCAGCTTGGACAGGGGCTTCGAGCAGTACTTC
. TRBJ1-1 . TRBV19 CASSIAGSGTEAFF TGTGCCAGTAGTATTGCGGGGTCTGGGACTGAAGCTTTCTTT
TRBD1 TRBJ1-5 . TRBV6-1 CASSGQGATLGNQPQHF TGTGCCAGCAGTGGACAGGGGGCTACCCTCGGAAATCAGCCCCAGCATTTT
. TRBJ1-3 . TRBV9 CASSVATQGNTIYF TGTGCCAGCAGCGTAGCTACGCAAGGAAACACCATATATTTT
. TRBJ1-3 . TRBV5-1 CASSPGQGNGNTIYF TGCGCCAGCAGCCCCGGGCAGGGGAATGGAAACACCATATATTTT
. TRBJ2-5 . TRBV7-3 CASSLRVQETQYF TGTGCCAGCAGCTTGAGAGTGCAAGAGACCCAGTACTTC
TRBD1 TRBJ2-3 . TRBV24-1 CATKDTGGIADTQYF TGTGCCACCAAAGACACAGGGGGTATCGCAGATACGCAGTATTTT
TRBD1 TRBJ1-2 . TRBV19 CASSTLGQVAGGYTF TGTGCCAGTAGTACCCTAGGACAGGTGGCGGGAGGCTACACCTTC
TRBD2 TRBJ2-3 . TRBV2 CASSITGGSTDTQYF TGTGCCAGCAGTATCACGGGGGGGAGCACAGATACGCAGTATTTT
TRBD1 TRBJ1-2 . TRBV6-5 CASSPKQGAFYGYTF TGTGCCAGCAGTCCAAAACAGGGGGCCTTCTATGGCTACACCTTC
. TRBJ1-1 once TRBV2 CASTTGNTEAFF TGTGCCAGCACCACTGGGAACACTGAAGCTTTCTTT
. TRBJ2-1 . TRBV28 CASKGGGSYNEQFF TGTGCCAGCAAAGGAGGAGGCTCCTACAATGAGCAGTTCTTC
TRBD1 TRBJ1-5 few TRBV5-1 CASSWGGQGAGNQPQHF TGCGCCAGCAGCTGGGGGGGACAGGGCGCGGGCAATCAGCCCCAGCATTTT
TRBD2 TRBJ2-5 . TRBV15 CATSRARLAGSKETQYF TGTGCCACCAGCAGAGCCCGACTAGCGGGGTCTAAAGAGACCCAGTACTTC
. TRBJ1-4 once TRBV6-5 CASSRGPLGGEKLFF TGTGCCAGCAGTAGGGGACCTCTTGGAGGGGAAAAACTGTTTTTT
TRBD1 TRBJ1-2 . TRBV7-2 CASSSTQGARYYGYTF TGTGCCAGCAGCTCGACACAGGGGGCTAGATACTATGGCTACACCTTC
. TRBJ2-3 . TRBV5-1 CASSLLQTTDTQYF TGCGCCAGCAGCTTGCTACAGACCACAGATACGCAGTATTTT
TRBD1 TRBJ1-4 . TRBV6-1 CASSDRTGGEKLFF TGTGCCAGCAGTGACCGGACAGGGGGTGAAAAACTGTTTTTT
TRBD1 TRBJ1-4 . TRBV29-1 CSATGQGATNEKLFF TGCAGCGCTACGGGACAGGGGGCAACTAATGAAAAACTGTTTTTT
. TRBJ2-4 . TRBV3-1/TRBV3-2 CASSPYTEIKNIQYF TGTGCCAGCAGCCCATACACAGAAATCAAAAACATTCAGTACTTC
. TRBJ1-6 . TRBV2 CASRRGSSPLHF TGTGCCAGCCGACGGGGTAGTTCACCCCTCCACTTT
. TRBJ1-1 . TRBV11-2 CASSLEGRGADEAFF TGTGCCAGCAGCTTAGAGGGTCGGGGGGCGGATGAAGCTTTCTTT
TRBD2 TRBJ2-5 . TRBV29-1 CSVGRTSGAPKLETQYF TGCAGCGTTGGTCGGACTAGCGGGGCCCCCAAGTTGGAGACCCAGTACTTC
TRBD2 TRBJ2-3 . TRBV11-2 CASTPSSGATDTQYF TGTGCCAGCACCCCGTCTAGCGGGGCCACAGATACGCAGTATTTT
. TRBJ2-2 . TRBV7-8 CASSLSGANTGELFF TGTGCCAGCAGCCTTAGCGGAGCGAACACCGGGGAGCTGTTTTTT
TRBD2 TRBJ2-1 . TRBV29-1 CSVVAGGPYNEQFF TGCAGCGTTGTAGCGGGAGGGCCCTACAATGAGCAGTTCTTC
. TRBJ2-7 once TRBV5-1 CASSLDHRDSYEQYF TGCGCCAGCAGCTTGGATCACAGGGACTCCTACGAGCAGTACTTC
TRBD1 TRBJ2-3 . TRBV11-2 CASSPETGVDTQYF TGTGCCAGCAGCCCCGAGACAGGGGTAGATACGCAGTATTTT
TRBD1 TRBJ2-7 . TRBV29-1 CSVGTGAGEQYF TGCAGCGTGGGGACAGGGGCAGGGGAGCAGTACTTC
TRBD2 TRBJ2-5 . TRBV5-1 CASSSGEETQYF TGCGCCAGCAGCAGCGGGGAAGAGACCCAGTACTTC